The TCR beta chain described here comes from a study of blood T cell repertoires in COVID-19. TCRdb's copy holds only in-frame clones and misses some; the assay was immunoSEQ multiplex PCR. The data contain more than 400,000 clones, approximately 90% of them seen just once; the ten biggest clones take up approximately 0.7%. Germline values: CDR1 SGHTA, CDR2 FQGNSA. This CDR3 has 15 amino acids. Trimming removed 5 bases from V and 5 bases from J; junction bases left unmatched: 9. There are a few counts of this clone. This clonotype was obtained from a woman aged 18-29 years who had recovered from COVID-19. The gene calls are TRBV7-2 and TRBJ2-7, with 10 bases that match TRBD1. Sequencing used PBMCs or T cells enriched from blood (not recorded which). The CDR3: CASSPRQGAKHEQYF. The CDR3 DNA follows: TGTGCCAGCAGCCCACGACAGGGGGCTAAGCACGAGCAGTACTTC.